The 11 T cell receptor beta chains below all came from one sample that was sequenced in a study of Graves' ophthalmopathy and Graves' hyperthyroidism. Beta-chain TCR CDR3 regions were amplified from RNA transcripts. An initial RT-PCR round employing HTBI primers preceded a second-round multiplex PCR. TCRdb ran MiXCR on the multiplex PCR reads and lists one entry per CDR3 protein. In the table there are approximately 700,000 distinct CDR3 sequences, roughly two fifths of which are singletons. Sequenced: peripheral blood. Receptors originate from an adult man with Graves' ophthalmopathy.

There are many counts of this clonotype. This chain connects TRBV7-8 to TRBJ1-4; D remains ambiguous. The CDR3 has 15 residues. Germline loops: CDR1 SGHVS, CDR2 FQNEAQ. The V and J ends lost 5 bases and 6 bases respectively, with 16 bases between them. This chain's CDR3 is CASSPYITRHEKLFF. In DNA, the CDR3 is TGTGCCAGCAGCCCGTACATCACGCGGCATGAAAAACTGTTTTTT.

This clonotype was counted ten times or more. The rearrangement joins TRBV7-2 to TRBJ1-5; no clear D gene. Germline values: CDR1 SGHTA, CDR2 FQGNSA. Trimming left V 1 base short and J 9 bases short, with 10 bases between. This CDR3 spans 13 amino acids. CDR3 residues: CASSLDPSGPQHF. CDR3 DNA sequence: TGTGCCAGCAGCTTAGACCCATCTGGGCCCCAGCATTTT.

This clonotype was observed at least ten times. The gene calls are TRBV11-3 and TRBJ2-6, with D unresolved. Germline V gene sequence: CDR1 SGHNT, CDR2 YENEEA. The CDR3 is 15 residues long. V lost 5 bases, J lost 0 bases, and 8 bases lay in between. As DNA, the CDR3 is TGTGCCAGCAGCCAAGCGAACTCTGGGGCCAACGTCCTGACTTTC. Its protein is CASSQANSGANVLTF.

This clonotype was found a few times. The chain recombines TRBV18 with TRBJ2-7, with TRBD1 matching over 7 bases. Germline CDR1 reads KGHSH; CDR2 reads LQKENI. V was clipped by 3 bases and J by 5 bases; unmatched bases: 7. CDR3 size: 14 residues. This CDR3 reads CASSPETGIDEQYF. The CDR3 coding sequence is TGTGCCAGCTCACCCGAGACAGGGATCGACGAGCAGTACTTC.

This clonotype was seen at least ten times. This sequence joins TRBV7-9 and TRBJ1-1; 7 nucleotides agree with TRBD1. This CDR3 spans 13 amino acids. Trimming removed 10 bases from V and 4 bases from J; junction bases left unmatched: 9. Per the germline V gene, CDR1 is SEHNR and CDR2 is FQNEAQ (reference sequence). Written as DNA, the CDR3 is TGTGCCACACAAGACAGGGCGAGCACTGAAGCTTTCTTT. Translated, it gives CATQDRASTEAFF.

This chain uses TRBV19 with TRBJ1-1; D is ambiguous. Trimming stripped 0 bases from V and 0 bases from J, with 14 bases between. Germline CDR1 reads LNHDA; CDR2 reads SQIVND (reference sequence). There are 17 residues in the CDR3. CDR3 amino acids: CASSIEFRAQMNTEAFF. The CDR3 DNA sequence: TGTGCCAGTAGTATAGAGTTTAGGGCACAGATGAACACTGAAGCTTTCTTT.

This clonotype was counted a few times. This chain uses TRBV9 with TRBJ1-1, with a tentative D call TRBD1 (5 bases). Germline V gene sequence: CDR1 SGDLS, CDR2 YYNGEE. The CDR3 has 14 amino acids. V was pared by 10 bases and J by 2 bases, with 18 bases between. CDR3 DNA sequence: TGTGCCTGTAAAACGGAGGACAAAAACACTGAAGCTTTCTTT. Translation gives CACKTEDKNTEAFF. The variable domain in full, completed from reference TRBV9 and TRBJ1-1, reads DSGVTQTPKHLITATGQRVTLRCSPRSGDLSVYWYQQSLDQGLQFLIQYYNGEERAKGNILERFSAQQFPDLHSELNLSSLELGDSALYFCACKTEDKNTEAFFGQGTRLTVV.

To note about this clonotype: The CDR3 end shows no conserved phenylalanine or tryptophan, and so a read error is likely. The DNA is left out, because the CDR3 cannot be placed on it with certainty; the CDR3 is given as TCRdb lists it. The J gene is TRBJ1-2, the V gene TRBV24-1; the table's D call of TRBD1 was not tested on the DNA. Germline CDR1 and CDR2: KGHDR and SFDVKD. Counting both end residues, the CDR3 totals 12 amino acids. Here the CDR3 reads CATSDLIVGAGG.

Turning to this clonotype: A read error may account for a junction end that differs from germline. This rearrangement joins TRBV5-1 to TRBJ2-5; D tentatively reads TRBD1 or TRBD2 (5 bases each). Germline CDR1 SGHRS, CDR2 YFSETQ. This CDR3 spans 14 amino acids. As DNA, the CDR3 is TGCGCCAGCAGTTTGGCAGGGAGCCGTGAGACCCGGTACTTC. Encoded protein: CASSLAGSRETRYF.

This clonotype was counted at least ten times. V is TRBV7-6 and J is TRBJ2-2; 7 nucleotides line up with TRBD2. Trimming at V came to 1 base and at J to 2 bases, leaving 7 bases not matched to a gene. CDR3 length: 17 amino acids. From germline, CDR1 is SGHVS and CDR2 FNYEAQ. Here the CDR3 DNA reads TGTGCCAGCAGCTTAGTCTCGGGAGGCTTTAACACCGGGGAGCTGTTTTTT. This codes for CASSLVSGGFNTGELFF.

The chain recombines TRBV9 with TRBJ1-5; D unresolved. The CDR3 is 14 residues long. Trimming shortened V by 0 bases and J by 4 bases, and 8 bases separated the two germline ends. CDR1 is SGDLS and CDR2 is YYNGEE in the germline V gene. CDR3 nucleotide sequence: TGTGCCAGCAGCGTAGGGGCAGCTAATCAGCCCCAGCATTTT. It is translated as CASSVGAANQPQHF.